The 11 T cell receptor beta chains below all came from one sample that was sequenced in a study of cytomegalovirus exposure and HLA in healthy donors. Primers: 60 Vbeta forward and 13 Jbeta reverse. TCRdb keeps only in-frame clones here, not all; method: immunoSEQ multiplex PCR. The sample shows over 150,000 clones, about four fifths of them seen only once. The sequenced sample consisted of PBMCs. The receptors derive from a man under 40 in good health and CMV-seropositive.

The J gene is TRBJ2-3, the V gene TRBV7-3, with D possibly TRBD2 on 5 matching bases. Trimming removed 0 bases from V and 5 bases from J, with 12 bases in between. The length of the CDR3 is 15 residues. CDR1 is SGHTA, CDR2 FQGTGA, per germline. The CDR3 DNA reads TGTGCCAGCAGCTTAACCCCCGGGGTTAAAGATACGCAGTATTTT. Amino acid sequence: CASSLTPGVKDTQYF. Drawing the rest from reference TRBV7-3 and TRBJ2-3, the complete variable domain is GAGVSQTPSNKVTEKGKYVELRCDPISGHTALYWYRQSLGQGPEFLIYFQGTGAADDSGLPNDRFFAVRPEGSVSTLKIQRTERGDSAVYLCASSLTPGVKDTQYFGPGTRLTVL.

The genes are TRBV7-2 and TRBJ1-1; tentative D call: TRBD1 (6 bases). Germline assignment: CDR1 SGHTA and CDR2 FQGNSA. Trimming cost V 4 bases and J 10 bases, with 16 bases left between them. The CDR3 sequence is 13 residues long. CDR3 amino acids: CASSSETGWRAFF. CDR3 nucleotide sequence: TGTGCCAGCAGCTCCGAAACAGGGTGGCGAGCTTTCTTT.

The gene calls are TRBV7-2 and TRBJ2-1; TRBD2 might be the D (6 bases). Trimming removed 11 bases at V and 2 bases at J, with 16 bases between. Germline V CDR1 and CDR2: SGHTA, FQGNSA. The CDR3 covers 14 residues. CDR3 sequence: CAGSLGGAYNEQFF. The CDR3 region has the DNA TGTGCCGGTTCTCTGGGGGGAGCCTACAATGAGCAGTTCTTC.

The chain has TRBV27 and TRBJ2-7, with TRBD2 identical over 10 bases. The V segment lost 5 bases and the J segment 2 bases; nucleotides outside the gene matches: 6. CDR3 length: 15 residues. CDR1 is MNHEY, CDR2 SMNVEV, per germline (reference sequence). This chain's CDR3 is CASSRRTSGAYEQYF. The CDR3 nucleotides read TGTGCCAGCAGTCGAAGGACTAGCGGTGCCTACGAGCAGTACTTC.

This clone was seen a single time. This rearrangement joins TRBV2 to TRBJ1-4; tentatively, D is TRBD1 (6 bases). V was pared by 1 base and J by 5 bases, with 11 bases between. CDR3 size: 15 residues. In germline, CDR1 is SNHLY, CDR2 FYNNEI. CDR3 region: CASSEVVGGNEKLFF. CDR3 DNA sequence: TGTGCCAGCAGTGAAGTTGTAGGGGGAAATGAAAAACTGTTTTTT.

This clone was counted once. The V call is TRBV7-9, the J call TRBJ2-7, with 7 bases lining up with TRBD2. In germline, CDR1 is SEHNR, CDR2 FQNEAQ (reference sequence). V was pared by 3 bases and J by 7 bases, with 24 bases of the junction left unmatched. This CDR3 has 19 amino acids. CDR3 in DNA: TGTGCCAGCAGCTTGTACGGCGGCGGGAGAGGAATCCCCTTGGGGGAGCAGTACTTC. Amino acid sequence: CASSLYGGGRGIPLGEQYF.

The DNA of the CDR3 is TGTGCCAGCAGCCAGGGACTAGCGGGAGGGGAAGGGGAGACCCAGTACTTC. This encodes CASSQGLAGGEGETQYF. The chain employs TRBV7-3 and TRBJ2-5, with 16 bases fitting TRBD2. The junction had 8 bases not matched to a gene; V was cut back by 5 bases and J by 5 bases. The germline V gene encodes CDR1 SGHTA and CDR2 FQGTGA. The CDR3 runs 17 residues.

This clone was seen a handful of times. J is TRBJ2-7 and V is TRBV11-2, with D unresolved. With 3 bases removed from V and 0 bases from J, the gap between germline ends came to 15 bases. CDR1 is SGHAT, CDR2 FQNNGV, per germline. The CDR3 runs to 16 residues. The CDR3 loop reads CASSLAHSYPSYEQYF. CDR3 DNA sequence: TGTGCCAGCAGCTTGGCCCATAGCTACCCCTCCTACGAGCAGTACTTC.

The sample holds one count of this clone. This chain joins TRBV28 and TRBJ2-7; the match to TRBD1 covers 12 bases. Per germline, CDR1 MDHEN and CDR2 SYDVKM. This CDR3 region has 13 residues. J lost 10 bases, V lost 6 bases, and 7 bases had no gene match. CDR3 in amino acids: CASRTGTGGEQYF. The CDR3 DNA sequence: TGTGCCAGCAGGACCGGGACAGGGGGCGAACAGTACTTC.

The rearrangement joins TRBV5-6 to TRBJ2-4; D ambiguous. In germline, CDR1 is SGHDT, CDR2 YYEEEE. V lost 2 bases and J 7 bases, leaving 7 bases between the germline ends. The CDR3 has 12 amino acids. The CDR3 here is CASSFNGNIQYF. The CDR3 DNA follows: TGTGCCAGCAGCTTTAACGGTAACATTCAGTACTTC.

This chain links TRBV5-1 with TRBJ2-7, with 8 bases matching TRBD1. This CDR3 spans 15 amino acids. Trimming removed 7 bases from V and 0 bases from J; junction bases left unmatched: 9. Per germline, CDR1 SGHRS and CDR2 YFSETQ. The DNA for the CDR3 is TGCGCCAGCCATGCCTCCGGGACAGGCTCCTACGAGCAGTACTTC. Its protein product is CASHASGTGSYEQYF. Combining the CDR3 with reference TRBV5-1 and TRBJ2-7 gives the whole variable domain KAGVTQTPRYLIKTRGQQVTLSCSPISGHRSVSWYQQTPGQGLQFLFEYFSETQRNKGNFPGRFSGRQFSNSRSEMNVSTLELGDSALYLCASHASGTGSYEQYFGPGTRLTVT.